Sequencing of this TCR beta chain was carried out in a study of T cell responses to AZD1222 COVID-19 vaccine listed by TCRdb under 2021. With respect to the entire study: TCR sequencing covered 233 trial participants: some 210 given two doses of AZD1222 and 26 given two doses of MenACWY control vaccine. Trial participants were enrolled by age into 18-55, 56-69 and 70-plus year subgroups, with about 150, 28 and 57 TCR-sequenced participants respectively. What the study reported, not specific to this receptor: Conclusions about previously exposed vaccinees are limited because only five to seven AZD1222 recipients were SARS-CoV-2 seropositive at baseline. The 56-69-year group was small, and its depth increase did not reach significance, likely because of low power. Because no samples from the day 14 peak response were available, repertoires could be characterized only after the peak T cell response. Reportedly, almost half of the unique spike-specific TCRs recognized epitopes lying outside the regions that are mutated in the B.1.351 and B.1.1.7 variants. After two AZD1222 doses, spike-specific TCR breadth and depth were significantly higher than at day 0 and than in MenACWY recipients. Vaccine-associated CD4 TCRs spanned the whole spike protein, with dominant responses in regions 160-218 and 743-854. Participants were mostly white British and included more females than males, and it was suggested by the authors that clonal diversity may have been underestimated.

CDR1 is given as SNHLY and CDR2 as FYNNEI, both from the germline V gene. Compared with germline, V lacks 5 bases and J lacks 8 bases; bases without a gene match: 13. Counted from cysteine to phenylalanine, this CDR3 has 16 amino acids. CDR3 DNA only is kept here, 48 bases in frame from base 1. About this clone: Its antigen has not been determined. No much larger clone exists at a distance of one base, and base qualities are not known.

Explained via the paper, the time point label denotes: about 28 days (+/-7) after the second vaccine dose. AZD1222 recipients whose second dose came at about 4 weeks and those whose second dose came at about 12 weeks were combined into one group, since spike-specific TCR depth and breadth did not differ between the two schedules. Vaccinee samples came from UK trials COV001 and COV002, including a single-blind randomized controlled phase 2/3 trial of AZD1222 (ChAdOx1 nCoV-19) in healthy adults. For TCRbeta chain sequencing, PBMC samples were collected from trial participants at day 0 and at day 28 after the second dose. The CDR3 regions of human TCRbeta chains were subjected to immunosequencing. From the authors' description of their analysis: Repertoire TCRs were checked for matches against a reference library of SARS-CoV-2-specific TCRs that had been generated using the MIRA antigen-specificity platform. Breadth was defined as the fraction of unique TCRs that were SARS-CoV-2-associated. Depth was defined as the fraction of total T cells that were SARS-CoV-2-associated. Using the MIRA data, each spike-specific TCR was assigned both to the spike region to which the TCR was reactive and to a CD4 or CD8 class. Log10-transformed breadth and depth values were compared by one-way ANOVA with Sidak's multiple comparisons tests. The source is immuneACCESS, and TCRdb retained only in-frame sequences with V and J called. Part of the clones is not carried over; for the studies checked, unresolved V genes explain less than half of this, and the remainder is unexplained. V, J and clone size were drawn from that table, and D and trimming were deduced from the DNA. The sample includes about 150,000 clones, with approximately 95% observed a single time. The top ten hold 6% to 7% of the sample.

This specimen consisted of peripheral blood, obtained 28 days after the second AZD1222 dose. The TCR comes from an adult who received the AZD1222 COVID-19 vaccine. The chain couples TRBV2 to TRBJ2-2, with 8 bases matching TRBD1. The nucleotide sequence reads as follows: TGTGCCAGCAGTATTCGCCCGCCGACAGGGGCGGGGGAGCTGTTTTTT. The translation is CASSIRPPTGAGELFF. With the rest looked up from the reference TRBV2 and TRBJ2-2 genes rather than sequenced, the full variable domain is EPEVTQTPSHQVTQMGQEVILRCVPISNHLYFYWYRQILGQKVEFLVSFYNNEISEKSEIFDDQFSVERPDGSNFTLKIRSTKLEDSAMYFCASSIRPPTGAGELFFGEGSRLTVL.